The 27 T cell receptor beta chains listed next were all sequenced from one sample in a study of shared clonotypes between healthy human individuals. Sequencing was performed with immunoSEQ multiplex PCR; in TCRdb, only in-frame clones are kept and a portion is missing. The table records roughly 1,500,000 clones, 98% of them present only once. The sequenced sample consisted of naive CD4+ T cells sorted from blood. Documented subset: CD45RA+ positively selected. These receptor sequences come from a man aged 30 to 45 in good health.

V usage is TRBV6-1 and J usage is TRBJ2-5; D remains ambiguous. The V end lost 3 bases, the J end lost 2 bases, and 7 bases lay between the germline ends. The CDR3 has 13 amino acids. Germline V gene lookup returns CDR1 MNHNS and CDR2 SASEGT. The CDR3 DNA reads TGTGCCAGCAGTGAGACATTTCAAGAGACCCAGTACTTC. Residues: CASSETFQETQYF.

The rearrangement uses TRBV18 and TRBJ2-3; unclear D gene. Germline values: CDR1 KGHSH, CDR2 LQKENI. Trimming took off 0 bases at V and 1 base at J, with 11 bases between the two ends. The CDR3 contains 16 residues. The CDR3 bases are TGTGCCAGCTCACCACCTATCGGTTTCGGCACAGATACGCAGTATTTT. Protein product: CASSPPIGFGTDTQYF.

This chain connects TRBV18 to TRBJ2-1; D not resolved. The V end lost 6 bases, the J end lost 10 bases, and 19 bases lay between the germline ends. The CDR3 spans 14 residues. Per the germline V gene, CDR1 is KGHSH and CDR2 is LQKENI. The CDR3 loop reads CASSSAGGPGEQFF. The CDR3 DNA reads TGTGCCAGCTCGTCCGCAGGCGGTCCGGGCGAGCAGTTCTTC.

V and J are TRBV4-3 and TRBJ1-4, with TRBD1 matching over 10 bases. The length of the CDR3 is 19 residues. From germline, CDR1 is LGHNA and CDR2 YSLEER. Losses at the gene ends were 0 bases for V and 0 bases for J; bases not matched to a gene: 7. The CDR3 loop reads CASSQDYGTGDATNEKLFF. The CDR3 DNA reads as TGCGCCAGCAGCCAAGACTACGGGACAGGGGACGCAACTAATGAAAAACTGTTTTTT.

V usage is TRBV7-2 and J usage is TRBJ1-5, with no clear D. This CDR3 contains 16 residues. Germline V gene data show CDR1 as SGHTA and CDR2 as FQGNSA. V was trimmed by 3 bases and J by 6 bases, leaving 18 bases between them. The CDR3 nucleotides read TGTGCCAGCAGCTTCGCCCAACAAGCACAGAGTCAGCCCCAGCATTTT. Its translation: CASSFAQQAQSQPQHF.

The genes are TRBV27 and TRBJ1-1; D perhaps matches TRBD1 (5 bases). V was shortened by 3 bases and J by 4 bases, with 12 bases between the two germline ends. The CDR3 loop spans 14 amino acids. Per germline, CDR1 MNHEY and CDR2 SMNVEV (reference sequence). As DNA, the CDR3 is TGTGCCAGCAGTTTCTCGGGAGGGGCCACTGAAGCTTTCTTT. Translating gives CASSFSGGATEAFF.

The CDR3 protein is CASRPDANTGELFF. CDR3 sequence (DNA): TGTGCCAGCAGGCCGGATGCGAACACCGGGGAGCTGTTTTTT. The V call is TRBV4-2, the J call TRBJ2-2, with D unclear. The germline V and J ends were trimmed by 6 bases and 0 bases, with 8 bases remaining between them. CDR3 size: 14 residues. Germline CDR1 is LGHNA and CDR2 is YNFKEQ.

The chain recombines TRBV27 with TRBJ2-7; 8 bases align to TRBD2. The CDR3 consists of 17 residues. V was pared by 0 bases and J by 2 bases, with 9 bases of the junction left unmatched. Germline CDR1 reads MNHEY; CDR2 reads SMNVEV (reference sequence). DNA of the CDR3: TGTGCCAGCAGTTTATCGGGCCGGCTAGCGGGCCCCTACGAGCAGTACTTC. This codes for CASSLSGRLAGPYEQYF.

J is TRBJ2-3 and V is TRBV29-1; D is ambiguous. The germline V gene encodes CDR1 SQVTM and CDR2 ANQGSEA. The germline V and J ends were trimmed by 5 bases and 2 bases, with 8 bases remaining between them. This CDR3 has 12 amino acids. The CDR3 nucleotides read TGCAGCGTTCGGTTAGACACAGATACGCAGTATTTT. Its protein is CSVRLDTDTQYF.

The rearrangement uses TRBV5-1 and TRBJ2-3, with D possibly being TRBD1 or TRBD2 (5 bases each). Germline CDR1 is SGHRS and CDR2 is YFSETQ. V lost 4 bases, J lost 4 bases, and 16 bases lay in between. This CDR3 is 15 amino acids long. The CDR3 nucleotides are TGCGCCAGCAGCAGAGGGGCCTCGGCTTCAGATACGCAGTATTTT. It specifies CASSRGASASDTQYF.

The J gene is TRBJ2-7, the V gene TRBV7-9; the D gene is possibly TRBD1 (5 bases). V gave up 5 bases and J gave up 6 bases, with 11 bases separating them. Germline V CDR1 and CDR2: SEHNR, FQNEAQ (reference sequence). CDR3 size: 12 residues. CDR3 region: CASSPDSSEQYF. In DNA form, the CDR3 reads TGTGCCAGCAGCCCCGACAGTTCCGAGCAGTACTTC.

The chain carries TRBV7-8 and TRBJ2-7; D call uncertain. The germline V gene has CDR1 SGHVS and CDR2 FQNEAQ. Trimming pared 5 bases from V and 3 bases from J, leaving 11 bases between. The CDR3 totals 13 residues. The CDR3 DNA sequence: TGTGCCAGCAGCGGGAATGGAATCTACGAGCAGTACTTC. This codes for CASSGNGIYEQYF.

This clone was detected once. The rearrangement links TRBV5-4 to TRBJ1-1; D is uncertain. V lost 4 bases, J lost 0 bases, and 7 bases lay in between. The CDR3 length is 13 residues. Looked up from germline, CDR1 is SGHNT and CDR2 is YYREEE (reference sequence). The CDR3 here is CASSEWVNTEAFF. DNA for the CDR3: TGTGCCAGCAGCGAGTGGGTGAACACTGAAGCTTTCTTT. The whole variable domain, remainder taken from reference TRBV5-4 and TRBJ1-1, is ETGVTQSPTHLIKTRGQQVTLRCSSQSGHNTVSWYQQALGQGPQFIFQYYREEENGRGNFPPRFSGLQFPNYSSELNVNALELDDSALYLCASSEWVNTEAFFGQGTRLTVV.

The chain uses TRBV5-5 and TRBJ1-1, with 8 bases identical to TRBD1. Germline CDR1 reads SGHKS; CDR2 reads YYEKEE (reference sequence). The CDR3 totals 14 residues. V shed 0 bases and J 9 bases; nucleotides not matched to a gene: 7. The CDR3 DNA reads TGTGCCAGCAGCTTGGTCGAGCGGACAGGGAAAGCTTTCTTT. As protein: CASSLVERTGKAFF.

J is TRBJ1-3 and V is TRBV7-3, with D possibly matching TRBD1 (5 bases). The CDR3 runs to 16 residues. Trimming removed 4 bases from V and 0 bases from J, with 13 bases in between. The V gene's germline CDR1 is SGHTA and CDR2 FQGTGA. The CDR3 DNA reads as TGTGCCAGCAGCTCTCAGGGACGGTCCTCTGGAAACACCATATATTTT. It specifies CASSSQGRSSGNTIYF. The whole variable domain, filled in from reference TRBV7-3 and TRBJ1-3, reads GAGVSQTPSNKVTEKGKYVELRCDPISGHTALYWYRQSLGQGPEFLIYFQGTGAADDSGLPNDRFFAVRPEGSVSTLKIQRTERGDSAVYLCASSSQGRSSGNTIYFGEGSWLTVV.

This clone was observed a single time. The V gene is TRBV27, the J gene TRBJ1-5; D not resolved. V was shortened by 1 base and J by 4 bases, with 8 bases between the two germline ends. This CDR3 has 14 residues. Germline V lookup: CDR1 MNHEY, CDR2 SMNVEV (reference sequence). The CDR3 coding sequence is TGTGCCAGCAGTTTATTCTCTCCTAATCAGCCCCAGCATTTT. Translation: CASSLFSPNQPQHF.

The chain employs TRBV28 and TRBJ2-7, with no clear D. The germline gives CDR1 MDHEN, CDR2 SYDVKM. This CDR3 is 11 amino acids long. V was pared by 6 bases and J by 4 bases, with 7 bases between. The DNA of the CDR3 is TGTGCCAGCAGAGAGATATACGAGCAGTACTTC. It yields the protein CASREIYEQYF.

CDR3 sequence reads: CASSQDTILAFF. For the CDR3, the DNA is TGCGCCAGCAGCCAGGACACCATCCTAGCTTTCTTT. This chain links TRBV5-1 with TRBJ1-1; maybe TRBD1 (5 bases). Germline V lookup: CDR1 SGHRS, CDR2 YFSETQ. CDR3 length: 12 amino acids. Trimming removed 4 bases from V and 10 bases from J, with 14 bases in between.

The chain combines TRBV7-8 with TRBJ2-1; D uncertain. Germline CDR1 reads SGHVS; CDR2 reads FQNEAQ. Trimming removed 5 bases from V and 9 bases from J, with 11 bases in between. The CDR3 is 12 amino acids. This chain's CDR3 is CASSHRWSEQFF. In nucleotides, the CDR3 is TGTGCCAGCAGCCACCGCTGGAGTGAGCAGTTCTTC.

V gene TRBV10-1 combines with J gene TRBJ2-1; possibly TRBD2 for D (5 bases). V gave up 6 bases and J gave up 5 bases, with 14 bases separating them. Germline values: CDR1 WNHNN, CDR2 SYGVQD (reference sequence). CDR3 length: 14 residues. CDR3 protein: CASSPGIRDNEQFF. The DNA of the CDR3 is TGCGCCAGCAGCCCGGGAATACGAGACAATGAGCAGTTCTTC.

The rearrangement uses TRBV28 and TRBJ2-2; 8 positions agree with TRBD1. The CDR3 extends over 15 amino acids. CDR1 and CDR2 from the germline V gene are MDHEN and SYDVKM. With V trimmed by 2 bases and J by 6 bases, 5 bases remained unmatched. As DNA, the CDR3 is TGTGCCAGCAGTTTACCAGGGGGCTTTTCCGGGGAGCTGTTTTTT. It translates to CASSLPGGFSGELFF.

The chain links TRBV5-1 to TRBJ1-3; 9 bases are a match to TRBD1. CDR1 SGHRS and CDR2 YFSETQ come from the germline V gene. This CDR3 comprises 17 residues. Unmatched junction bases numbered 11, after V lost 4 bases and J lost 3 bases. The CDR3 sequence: CASSKLTGGAFGNTIYF. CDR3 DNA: TGCGCCAGCAGCAAACTCACAGGGGGCGCCTTTGGAAACACCATATATTTT.

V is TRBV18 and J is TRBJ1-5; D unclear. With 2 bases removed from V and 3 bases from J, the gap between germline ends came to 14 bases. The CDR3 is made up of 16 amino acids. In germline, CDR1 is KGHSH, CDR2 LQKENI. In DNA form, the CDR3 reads TGTGCCAGCTCACCATTAGCGGGAGGAGACAATCAGCCCCAGCATTTT. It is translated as CASSPLAGGDNQPQHF.

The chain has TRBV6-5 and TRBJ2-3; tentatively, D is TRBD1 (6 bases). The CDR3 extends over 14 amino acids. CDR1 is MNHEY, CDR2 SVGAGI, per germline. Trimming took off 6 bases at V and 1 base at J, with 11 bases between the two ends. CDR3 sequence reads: CASSTRGRTDTQYF. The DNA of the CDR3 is TGTGCCAGCAGCACCAGGGGCCGCACAGATACGCAGTATTTT.

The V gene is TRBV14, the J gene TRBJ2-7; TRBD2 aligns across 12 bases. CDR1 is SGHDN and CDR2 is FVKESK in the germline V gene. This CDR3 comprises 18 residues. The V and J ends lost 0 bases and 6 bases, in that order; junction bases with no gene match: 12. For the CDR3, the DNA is TGTGCCAGCAGCCAAGATCTCTTAACTAGCGGGAGGCACGCCGAGCAGTACTTC. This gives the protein CASSQDLLTSGRHAEQYF.

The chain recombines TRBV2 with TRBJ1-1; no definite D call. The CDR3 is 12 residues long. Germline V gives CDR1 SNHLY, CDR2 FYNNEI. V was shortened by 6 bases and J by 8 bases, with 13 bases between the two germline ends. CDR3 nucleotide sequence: TGTGCCAGCAGGGATAGGGTCTCCGAAGCTTTCTTT. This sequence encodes CASRDRVSEAFF.

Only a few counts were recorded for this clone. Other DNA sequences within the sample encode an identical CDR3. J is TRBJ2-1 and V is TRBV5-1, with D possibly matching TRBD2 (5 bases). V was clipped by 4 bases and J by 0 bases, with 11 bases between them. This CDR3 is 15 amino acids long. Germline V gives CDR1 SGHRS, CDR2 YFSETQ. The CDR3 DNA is TGCGCCAGCAGCCAAGGACTGAGCTCCTACAATGAGCAGTTCTTC. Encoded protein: CASSQGLSSYNEQFF.